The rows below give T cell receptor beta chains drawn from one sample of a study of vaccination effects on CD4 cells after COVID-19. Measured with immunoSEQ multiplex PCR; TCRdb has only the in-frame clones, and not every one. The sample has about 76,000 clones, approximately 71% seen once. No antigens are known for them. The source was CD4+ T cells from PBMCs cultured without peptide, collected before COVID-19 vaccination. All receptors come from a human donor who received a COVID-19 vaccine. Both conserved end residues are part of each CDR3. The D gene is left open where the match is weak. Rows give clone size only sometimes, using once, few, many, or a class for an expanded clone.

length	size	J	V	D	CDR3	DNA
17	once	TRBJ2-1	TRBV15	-	CATSRDWYGARGNEQFF	TGTGCCACCAGCAGAGATTGGTACGGGGCTAGAGGGAATGAGCAGTTCTTC
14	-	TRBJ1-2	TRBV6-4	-	CASSDYPGPGGYTF	TGTGCCAGCAGTGACTACCCGGGACCAGGGGGCTACACCTTC
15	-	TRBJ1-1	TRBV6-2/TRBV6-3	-	CASSSVLGWGTEAFF	TGTGCCAGCAGTTCGGTTCTAGGTTGGGGCACTGAAGCTTTCTTT
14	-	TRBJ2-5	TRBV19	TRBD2	CASSTAGGQETQYF	TGTGCCAGTAGTACGGCGGGGGGCCAAGAGACCCAGTACTTC
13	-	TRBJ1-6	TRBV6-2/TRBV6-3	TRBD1	CASSGTVTSPLHF	TGTGCCAGCAGTGGGACAGTAACTTCACCCCTCCACTTT
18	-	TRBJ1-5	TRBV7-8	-	CASSLARGRGESNQPQHF	TGTGCCAGCAGCTTAGCGAGGGGCAGGGGAGAGAGCAATCAGCCCCAGCATTTT
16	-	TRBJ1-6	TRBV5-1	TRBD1	CASSLAAGTGGSPLHF	TGCGCCAGCAGCTTGGCCGCCGGGACAGGGGGTTCACCCCTCCACTTT
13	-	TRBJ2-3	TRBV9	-	CASSVRRLDTQYF	TGTGCCAGCAGCGTAAGGAGGTTGGATACGCAGTATTTT
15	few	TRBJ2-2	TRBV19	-	CASSPGRSNTGELFF	TGTGCCAGTAGCCCGGGACGGTCGAACACCGGGGAGCTGTTTTTT
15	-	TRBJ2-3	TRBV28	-	CASSLTGIGTDTQYF	TGTGCCAGCAGTTTAACGGGGATTGGCACAGATACGCAGTATTTT
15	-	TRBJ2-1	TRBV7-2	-	CASSLGRANYNEQFF	TGTGCCAGCAGCTTAGGACGGGCGAACTACAATGAGCAGTTCTTC
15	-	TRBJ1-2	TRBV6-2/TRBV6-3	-	CASNPRPGTLYGYTF	TGTGCCAGCAACCCCCGTCCCGGGACTTTATATGGCTACACCTTC
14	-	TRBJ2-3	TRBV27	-	CASSWAGSTDTQYF	TGTGCCAGCAGTTGGGCGGGAAGCACAGATACGCAGTATTTT